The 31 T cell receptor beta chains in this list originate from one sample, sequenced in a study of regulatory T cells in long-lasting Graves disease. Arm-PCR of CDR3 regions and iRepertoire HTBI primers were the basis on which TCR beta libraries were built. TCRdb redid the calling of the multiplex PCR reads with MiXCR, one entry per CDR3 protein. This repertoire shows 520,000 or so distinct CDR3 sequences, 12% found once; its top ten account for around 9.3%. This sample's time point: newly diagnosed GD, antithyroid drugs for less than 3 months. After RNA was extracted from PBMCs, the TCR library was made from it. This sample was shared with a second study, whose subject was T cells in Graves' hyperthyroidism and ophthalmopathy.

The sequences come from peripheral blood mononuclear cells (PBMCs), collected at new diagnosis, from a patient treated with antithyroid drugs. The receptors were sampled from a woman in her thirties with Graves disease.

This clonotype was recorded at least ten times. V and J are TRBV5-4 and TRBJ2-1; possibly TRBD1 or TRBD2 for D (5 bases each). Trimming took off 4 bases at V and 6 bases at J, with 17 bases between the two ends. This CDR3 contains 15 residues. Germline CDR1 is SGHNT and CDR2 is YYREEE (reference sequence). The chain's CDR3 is CASSDGALVTNEQFF. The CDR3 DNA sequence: TGTGCCAGCAGCGACGGGGCCCTCGTGACCAATGAGCAGTTCTTC. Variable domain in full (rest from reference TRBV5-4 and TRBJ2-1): ETGVTQSPTHLIKTRGQQVTLRCSSQSGHNTVSWYQQALGQGPQFIFQYYREEENGRGNFPPRFSGLQFPNYSSELNVNALELDDSALYLCASSDGALVTNEQFFGPGTRLTVL.

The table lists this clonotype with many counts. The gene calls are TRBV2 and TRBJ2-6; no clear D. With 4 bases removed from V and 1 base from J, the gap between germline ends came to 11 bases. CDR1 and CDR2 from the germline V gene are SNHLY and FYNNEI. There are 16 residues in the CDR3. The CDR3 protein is CASSVNSLSGANVLTF. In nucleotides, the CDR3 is TGTGCCAGCAGTGTGAACAGCCTGTCTGGGGCCAACGTCCTGACTTTC.

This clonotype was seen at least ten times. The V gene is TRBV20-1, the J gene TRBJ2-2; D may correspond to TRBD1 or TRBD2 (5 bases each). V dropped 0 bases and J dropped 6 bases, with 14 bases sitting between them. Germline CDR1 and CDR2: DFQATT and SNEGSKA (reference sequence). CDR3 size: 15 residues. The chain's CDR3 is CSARDQRGAAGELFF. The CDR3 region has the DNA TGCAGTGCTAGAGACCAGAGGGGTGCGGCCGGGGAGCTGTTTTTT.

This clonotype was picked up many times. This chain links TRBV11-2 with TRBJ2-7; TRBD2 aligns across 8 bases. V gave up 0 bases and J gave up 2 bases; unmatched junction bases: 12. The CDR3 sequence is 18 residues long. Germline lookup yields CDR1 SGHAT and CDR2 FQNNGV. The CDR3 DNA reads TGTGCCAGCAGCTTAGAGTACCGGGGGGGCGGGCGACCCTACGAGCAGTACTTC. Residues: CASSLEYRGGGRPYEQYF.

The CDR3 bases are TGCAGTGCTAGAGATAGGGGACTAGCGGGGAACCCCACAGATACGCAGTATTTT. Translation: CSARDRGLAGNPTDTQYF. V gene TRBV20-1 combines with J gene TRBJ2-3; 13 nucleotides match TRBD2. Trimming cost V 0 bases and J 2 bases; bases outside gene matches: 8. The CDR3 loop spans 18 amino acids. Germline V lookup: CDR1 DFQATT, CDR2 SNEGSKA (reference sequence).

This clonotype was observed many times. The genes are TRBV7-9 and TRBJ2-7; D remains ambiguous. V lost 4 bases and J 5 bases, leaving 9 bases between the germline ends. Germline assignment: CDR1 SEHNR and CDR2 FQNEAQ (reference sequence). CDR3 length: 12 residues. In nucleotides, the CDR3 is TGTGCCAGCAGCTCCTCTGTGGACGAGCAGTACTTC. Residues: CASSSSVDEQYF. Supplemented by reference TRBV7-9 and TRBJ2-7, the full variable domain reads DTGVSQNPRHKITKRGQNVTFRCDPISEHNRLYWYRQTLGQGPEFLTYFQNEAQLEKSRLLSDRFSAERPKGSFSTLEIQRTEQGDSAMYLCASSSSVDEQYFGPGTRLTVT.

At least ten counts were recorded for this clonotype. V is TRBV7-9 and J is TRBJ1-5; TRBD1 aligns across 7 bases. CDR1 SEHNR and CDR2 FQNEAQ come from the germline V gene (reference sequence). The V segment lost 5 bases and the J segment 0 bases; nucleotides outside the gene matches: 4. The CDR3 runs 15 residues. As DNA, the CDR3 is TGTGCCAGCAGCCAGGGGACAGTTAGCAATCAGCCCCAGCATTTT. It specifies CASSQGTVSNQPQHF.

CDR3 sequence: CASSGQESDTQYF. The DNA of the CDR3 is TGTGCCAGTAGTGGACAGGAATCAGATACGCAGTATTTT. The rearrangement uses TRBV19 and TRBJ2-3, with 7 positions matching TRBD1. Germline V gene sequence: CDR1 LNHDA, CDR2 SQIVND (reference sequence). V trimming: 5 bases; J trimming: 4 bases; junction bases outside the gene matches: 3. The CDR3 contains 13 residues.

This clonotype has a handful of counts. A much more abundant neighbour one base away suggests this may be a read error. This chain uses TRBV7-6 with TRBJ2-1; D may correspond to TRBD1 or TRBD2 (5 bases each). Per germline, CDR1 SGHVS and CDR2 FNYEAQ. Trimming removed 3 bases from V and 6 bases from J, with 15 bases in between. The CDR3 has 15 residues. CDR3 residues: CASSLPGTPANEQFF. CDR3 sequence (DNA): TGTGCCAGCAGCTTGCCAGGGACGCCCGCCAATGAGCAGTTCTTC. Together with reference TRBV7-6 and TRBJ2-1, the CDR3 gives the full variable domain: GAGVSQSPRYKVTKRGQDVALRCDPISGHVSLYWYRQALGQGPEFLTYFNYEAQQDKSGLPNDRFSAERPEGSISTLTIQRTEQRDSAMYRCASSLPGTPANEQFFGPGTRLTVL.

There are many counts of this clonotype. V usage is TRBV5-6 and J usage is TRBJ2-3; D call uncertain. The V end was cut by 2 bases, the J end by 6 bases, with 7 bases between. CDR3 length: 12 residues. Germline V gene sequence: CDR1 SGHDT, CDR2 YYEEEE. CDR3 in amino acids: CASSFSLDTQYF. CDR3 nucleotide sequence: TGTGCCAGCAGCTTTAGTTTGGATACGCAGTATTTT.

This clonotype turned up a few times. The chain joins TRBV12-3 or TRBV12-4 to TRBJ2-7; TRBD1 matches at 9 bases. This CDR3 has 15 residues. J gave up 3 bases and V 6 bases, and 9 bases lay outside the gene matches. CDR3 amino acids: CASRPSGDRVYEQYF. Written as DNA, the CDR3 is TGTGCCAGCAGACCCTCCGGGGACAGGGTCTACGAGCAGTACTTC.

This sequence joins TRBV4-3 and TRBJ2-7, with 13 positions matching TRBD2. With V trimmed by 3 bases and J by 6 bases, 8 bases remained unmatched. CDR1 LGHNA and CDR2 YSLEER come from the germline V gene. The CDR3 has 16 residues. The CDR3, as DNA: TGCGCCAGCAGCCAGGGGACTAGCGGGATGGTTAGCGAGCAGTACTTC. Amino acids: CASSQGTSGMVSEQYF.

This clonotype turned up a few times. CDR3 sequence (DNA): TGCGCCAGCAGCCGTACAGCCCTGAACACTGAAGCTTTCTTT. This sequence encodes CASSRTALNTEAFF. The chain uses TRBV4-3 and TRBJ1-1; D uncertain. The CDR3 is 14 amino acids. Germline V gives CDR1 LGHNA, CDR2 YSLEER. Trimming removed 4 bases from V and 0 bases from J, with 9 bases in between.

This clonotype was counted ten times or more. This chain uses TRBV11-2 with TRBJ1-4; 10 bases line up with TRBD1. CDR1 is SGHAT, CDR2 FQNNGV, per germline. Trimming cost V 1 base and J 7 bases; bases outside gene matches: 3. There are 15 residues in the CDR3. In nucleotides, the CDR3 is TGTGCCAGCAGCTTAGGACAGGGGGCTGGTGAAAAACTGTTTTTT. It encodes CASSLGQGAGEKLFF.

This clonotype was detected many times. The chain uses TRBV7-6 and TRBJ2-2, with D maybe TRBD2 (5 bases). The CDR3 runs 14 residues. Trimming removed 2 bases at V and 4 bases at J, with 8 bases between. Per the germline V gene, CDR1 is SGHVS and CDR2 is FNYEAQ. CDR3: CASSLSGITGELFF. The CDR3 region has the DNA TGTGCCAGCAGCTTAAGCGGAATCACCGGGGAGCTGTTTTTT.

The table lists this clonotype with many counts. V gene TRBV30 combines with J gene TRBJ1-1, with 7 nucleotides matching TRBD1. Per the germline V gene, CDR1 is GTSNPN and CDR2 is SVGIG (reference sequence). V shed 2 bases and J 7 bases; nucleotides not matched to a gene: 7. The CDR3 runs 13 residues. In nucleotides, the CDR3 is TGTGCCTGGAGTCCTCCCGGGACAGTTGAAGCTTTCTTT. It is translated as CAWSPPGTVEAFF. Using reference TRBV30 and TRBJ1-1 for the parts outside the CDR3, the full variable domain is SQTIHQWPATLVQPVGSPLSLECTVEGTSNPNLYWYRQAAGRGLQLLFYSVGIGQISSEVPQNLSASRPQDRQFILSSKKLLLSDSGFYLCAWSPPGTVEAFFGQGTRLTVV.

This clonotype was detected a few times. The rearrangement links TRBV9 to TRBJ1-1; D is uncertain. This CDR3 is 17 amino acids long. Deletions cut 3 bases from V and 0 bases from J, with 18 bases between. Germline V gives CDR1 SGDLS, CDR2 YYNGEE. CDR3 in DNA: TGTGCCAGCAGCGGGAGGCCCCAGGTAGCGGTGAACACTGAAGCTTTCTTT. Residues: CASSGRPQVAVNTEAFF. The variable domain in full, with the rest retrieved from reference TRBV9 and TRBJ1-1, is DSGVTQTPKHLITATGQRVTLRCSPRSGDLSVYWYQQSLDQGLQFLIQYYNGEERAKGNILERFSAQQFPDLHSELNLSSLELGDSALYFCASSGRPQVAVNTEAFFGQGTRLTVV.

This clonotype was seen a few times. CDR3 nucleotide sequence: TGCGCCAGCAGTAATCGTGCGGGAGTCTCAGATACGCAGTATTTT. Its protein is CASSNRAGVSDTQYF. The rearrangement links TRBV5-1 to TRBJ2-3; 7 nucleotides align to TRBD2. Germline V gene lookup returns CDR1 SGHRS and CDR2 YFSETQ. The CDR3 covers 15 residues. After removal of 5 bases from V and 4 bases from J, the junction contained 10 bases not matched to a gene.

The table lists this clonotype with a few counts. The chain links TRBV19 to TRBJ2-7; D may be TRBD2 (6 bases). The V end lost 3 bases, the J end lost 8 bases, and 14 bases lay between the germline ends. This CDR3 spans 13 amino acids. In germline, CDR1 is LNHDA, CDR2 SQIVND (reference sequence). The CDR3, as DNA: TGTGCCAGTAGTATGGGGACTTACAGGCAGCAGTACTTC. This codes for CASSMGTYRQQYF.

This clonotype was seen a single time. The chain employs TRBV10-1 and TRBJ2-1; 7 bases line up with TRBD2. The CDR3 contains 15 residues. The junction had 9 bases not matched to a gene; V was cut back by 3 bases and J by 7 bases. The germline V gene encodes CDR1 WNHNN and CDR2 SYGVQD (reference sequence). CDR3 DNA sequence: TGCGCCAGCAGTGAAGGAGCGGGGACTCCTAATGAGCAGTTCTTC. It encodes CASSEGAGTPNEQFF.

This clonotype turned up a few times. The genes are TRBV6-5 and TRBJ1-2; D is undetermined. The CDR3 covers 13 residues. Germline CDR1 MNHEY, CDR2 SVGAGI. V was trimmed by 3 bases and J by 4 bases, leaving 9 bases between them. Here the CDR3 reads CASSYGTFYGYTF. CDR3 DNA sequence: TGTGCCAGCAGTTATGGCACCTTCTATGGCTACACCTTC.

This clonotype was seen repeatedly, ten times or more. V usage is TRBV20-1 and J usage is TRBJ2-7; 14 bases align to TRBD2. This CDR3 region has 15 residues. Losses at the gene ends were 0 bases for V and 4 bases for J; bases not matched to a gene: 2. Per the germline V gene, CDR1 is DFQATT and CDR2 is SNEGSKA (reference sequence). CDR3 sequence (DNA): TGCAGTGCTAGAGATCGGACTAGCGGGGGGTACGAGCAGTACTTC. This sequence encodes CSARDRTSGGYEQYF.

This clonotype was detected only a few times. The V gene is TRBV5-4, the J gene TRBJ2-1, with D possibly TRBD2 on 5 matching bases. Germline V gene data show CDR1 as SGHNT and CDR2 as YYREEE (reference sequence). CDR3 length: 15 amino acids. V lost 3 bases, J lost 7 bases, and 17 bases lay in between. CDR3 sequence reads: CASSSLDYIQNEQFF. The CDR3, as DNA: TGTGCCAGCAGCTCCCTTGACTATATCCAAAATGAGCAGTTCTTC.

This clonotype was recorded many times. This CDR3 is CASSLAAGIGYEQYF. DNA of the CDR3: TGTGCCAGCAGCTTAGCGGCAGGGATCGGCTACGAGCAGTACTTC. V is TRBV7-9 and J is TRBJ2-7; D perhaps matches TRBD1 (5 bases). CDR1 SEHNR and CDR2 FQNEAQ come from the germline V gene (reference sequence). V was cut by 0 bases and J by 3 bases, with 12 bases left in between. This CDR3 contains 15 residues.

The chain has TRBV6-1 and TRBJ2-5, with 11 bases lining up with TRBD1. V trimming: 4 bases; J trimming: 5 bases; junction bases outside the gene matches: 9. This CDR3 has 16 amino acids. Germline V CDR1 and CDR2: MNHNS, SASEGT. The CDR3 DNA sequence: TGTGCCAGCAGTGCCGGACAGGGGGCATTCTGGGAGACCCAGTACTTC. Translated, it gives CASSAGQGAFWETQYF.

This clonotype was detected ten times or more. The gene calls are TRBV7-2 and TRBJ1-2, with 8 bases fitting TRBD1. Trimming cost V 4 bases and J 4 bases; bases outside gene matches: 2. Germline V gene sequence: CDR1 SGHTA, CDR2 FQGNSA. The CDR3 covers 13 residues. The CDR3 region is CASSYGTGYGYTF. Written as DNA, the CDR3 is TGTGCCAGCAGCTACGGGACAGGCTATGGCTACACCTTC.

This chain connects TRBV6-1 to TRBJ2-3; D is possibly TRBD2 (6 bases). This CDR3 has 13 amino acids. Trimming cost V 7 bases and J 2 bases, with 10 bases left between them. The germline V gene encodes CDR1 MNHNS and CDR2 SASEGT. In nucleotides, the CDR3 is TGTGCCAGCAATCGGGGGTACACAGATACGCAGTATTTT. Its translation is CASNRGYTDTQYF.

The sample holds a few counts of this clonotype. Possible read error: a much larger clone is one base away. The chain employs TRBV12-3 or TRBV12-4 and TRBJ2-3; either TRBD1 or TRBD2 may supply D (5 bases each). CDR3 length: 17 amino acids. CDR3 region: CASSFRSGLPSTGTQYF. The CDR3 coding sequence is TGTGCCAGCAGTTTCAGATCCGGACTTCCTAGCACAGGTACGCAGTATTTT.

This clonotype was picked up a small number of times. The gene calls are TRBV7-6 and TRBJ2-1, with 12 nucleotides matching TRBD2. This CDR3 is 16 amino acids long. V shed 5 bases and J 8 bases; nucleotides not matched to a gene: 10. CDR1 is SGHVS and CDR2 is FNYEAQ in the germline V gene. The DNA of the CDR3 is TGTGCCAGCAGCGCCCTGACTAGCGGGAGTGTGGATGAGCAGTTCTTC. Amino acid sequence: CASSALTSGSVDEQFF.

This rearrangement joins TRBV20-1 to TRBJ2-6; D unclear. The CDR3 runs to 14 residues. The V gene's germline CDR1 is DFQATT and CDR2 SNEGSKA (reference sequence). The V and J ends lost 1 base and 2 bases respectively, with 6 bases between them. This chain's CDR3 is CSARGAAGANVLTF. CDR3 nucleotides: TGCAGTGCTAGAGGCGCAGCTGGGGCCAACGTCCTGACTTTC.

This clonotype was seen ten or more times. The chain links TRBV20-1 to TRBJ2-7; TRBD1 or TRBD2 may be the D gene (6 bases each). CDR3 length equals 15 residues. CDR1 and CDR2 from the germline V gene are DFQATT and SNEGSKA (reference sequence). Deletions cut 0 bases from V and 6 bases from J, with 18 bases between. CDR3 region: CSARDDTGRWGEQYF. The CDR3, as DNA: TGCAGTGCTAGAGATGATACAGGGAGGTGGGGCGAGCAGTACTTC.